These T cell receptor beta chains were read from a single sample in a study of blood T cell repertoires in COVID-19. Sequencing used immunoSEQ multiplex PCR; TCRdb keeps in-frame clones, though not all of them. The sample includes about 220,000 clones, 82% of them seen just once. Sequencing used peripheral blood. The receptors stem from an elderly woman with acute or convalescent COVID-19. Both conserved end residues are part of each CDR3. D genes are given only for firm matches. Size tells how often a clone was seen (once, few, many) or the class of an expanded clone, and some rows leave it out.

TRBJ1-6 | TRBV11-2 | NA | NA | TGTGCCAGCAGATCTTTAGCGGGGAGGAATTCACCCCTCCACTTT | CASRSLAGRNSPLHF
TRBJ2-3 | TRBV27 | TRBD1 | many | TGTGCCAGCTTACCCGGGACAGGGTCTGATACGCAGTATTTT | CASLPGTGSDTQYF
TRBJ2-3 | TRBV14 | TRBD2 | NA | TGTGCCAGCAGCCGGCTAGCGGGGGGTATCACAGATACGCAGTATTTT | CASSRLAGGITDTQYF
TRBJ1-1 | TRBV5-1 | NA | NA | TGCGCCAGCAGCCAGGACAGAGACACTGAAGCTTTCTTT | CASSQDRDTEAFF
TRBJ1-5 | TRBV2 | TRBD1 | NA | TGTGCCAGCAGTGAACGACAGGGGAGGGATCAGCCCCAGCATTTT | CASSERQGRDQPQHF
TRBJ1-2 | TRBV5-1 | TRBD1 | few | TGCGCCAGCAGCCAAGGGACAGGGACTTTCGGCTACACCTTC | CASSQGTGTFGYTF
TRBJ2-5 | TRBV5-5 | TRBD2 | NA | TGTGCCAGCAGCTTGGGGGGGGGTCCCCAAGAGACCCAGTACTTC | CASSLGGGPQETQYF
TRBJ1-6 | TRBV7-2 | NA | NA | TGTGCCAGCAGCTTACAAGGAGCTTCACCCCTCCACTTT | CASSLQGASPLHF
TRBJ1-2 | TRBV6-2/TRBV6-3 | TRBD1 | NA | TGTGCCAGCAGTCAAGACAGGGGAACCTATGGCTACACCTTC | CASSQDRGTYGYTF
TRBJ1-1 | TRBV15 | NA | NA | TGTGCCACCAGCAGAGATTTCGAGGGTTACACTGAAGCTTTCTTT | CATSRDFEGYTEAFF
TRBJ1-1 | TRBV5-1 | NA | NA | TGCGCCAGCAGCTTGCGTGTTCAGGGGCCGGGCACTGAAGCTTTCTTT | CASSLRVQGPGTEAFF
TRBJ2-1 | TRBV24-1 | TRBD2 | NA | TGTGCCACCGGGTTGCGGGGGGGCTCCTACAATGAGCAGTTCTTC | CATGLRGGSYNEQFF
TRBJ2-7 | TRBV7-2 | TRBD2 | NA | TGTGCCAGCAGCGGGACTAGCGTCTCCTACGAGCAGTACTTC | CASSGTSVSYEQYF
TRBJ1-5 | TRBV19 | NA | NA | TGTGCCAGTAGTACGGGTGGGGCTGGGGCCGGTCAGCCCCAGCATTTT | CASSTGGAGAGQPQHF
TRBJ1-2 | TRBV25-1 | TRBD1 | few | TGTGCCAGCAGTGGGCGGGACAGGGGCTATGGCTACACCTTC | CASSGRDRGYGYTF
TRBJ1-1 | TRBV7-2 | NA | NA | TGTGCCAGCAGCCCCGGGTCCCGTACTGAAGCTTTCTTT | CASSPGSRTEAFF
TRBJ1-2 | TRBV29-1 | NA | NA | TGCAGCGTTCCTAAAGACGAGACAGTCTACACCTTC | CSVPKDETVYTF
TRBJ2-7 | TRBV12-3/TRBV12-4 | TRBD1 | NA | TGTGCCAGCAGTTGGGGACAGGGGAACGAGCAGTACTTC | CASSWGQGNEQYF
TRBJ2-1 | TRBV9 | TRBD2 | NA | TGTGCCAGCAGCGTAGCTAGCGGGGGGATCTACAATGAGCAGTTCTTC | CASSVASGGIYNEQFF
TRBJ1-2 | TRBV24-1 | TRBD1 | NA | TGTGCCACCAGTGATTCCGACAGGGATCTGTTTAACTATGGCTACACCTTC | CATSDSDRDLFNYGYTF